What follows describes a single T cell receptor (beta chain). This clonotype was counted many times. There is no known antigen for this receptor. No base qualities exist here, and no much larger clone lies one base off it. The entry originates in a study of T-cell reconstitution after alpha-beta-depleted transplantation in children (dated by TCRdb to 2015 to 2016). At the level of the whole study: T-cell immune reconstitution after TCRalphabeta/CD19-depleted allogeneic hematopoietic cell transplantation in children was quantitatively tracked in the study by means of TCR repertoire profiling. What the authors observed across the whole study: Over the following months the frequencies of hyperexpanded clones went down, and after one year T-cell counts and TCRbeta diversity were mostly credited to newly produced T cells. In some patients, high TCRbeta diversity at day 60 was attributed to recipient T cells and intrathymic progenitors that had survived conditioning. About two months after transplant, the apparently early recovery of alphabetaT-cell counts reportedly depended on just several hundred clones that had expanded rapidly and came from non-depleted graft cells.

The treatment or condition label, as the study defines it: allogeneic hematopoietic cell transplantation with graft depleted of TCRalphabeta T cells and CD19 B cells. Transplant recipients were children who received TCRalphabeta/CD19-depleted allogeneic hematopoietic cell grafts. Library construction relied on PCR. Sequencing used an Illumina HiSeq 2500. Molecular barcoding was employed in the preparation of TCR libraries, with unique molecular identifiers being used to normalize TCRbeta repertoire quantification. TCRdb handled the public reads itself, with Q25 trimming in fastp and clone calling in MiXCR, and kept productive beta chains. Every distinct CDR3 protein forms one entry, paired with its most common genes and DNA. The sample profile shows some 300,000 distinct CDR3 sequences; roughly a tenth of them were found once. Less than 8% of the sample belongs to the ten largest clones. Relative to germline, V is missing 3 bases and J is missing 5 bases, with 5 bases of the junction outside any gene match. There are 14 amino acids in the CDR3, from cysteine to phenylalanine inclusive. CDR3 DNA is the only sequence kept; it has 42 bases, read in frame from the first base. Based on the germline V gene, the CDR1 and CDR2 sequences are SGDLS and YYNGEE.

This sequence uses TRBV9 and TRBJ2-5; 9 central bases correspond to TRBD2. This clonotype was sampled from a boy younger than two with acute myeloid leukemia, due to receive a stem cell transplant. Sample: PBMCs, taken before TCRalphabeta/CD19-depleted stem cell transplant. The nucleotide sequence reads as follows: TGTGCCAGCAGCGGGCGGGGGGGAGACGAGACCCAGTACTTC. Protein translation: CASSGRGGDETQYF.